These T cell receptor beta chains were read from a single sample in a study of cytomegalovirus exposure and HLA in healthy donors. The repertoire was sequenced with immunoSEQ multiplex PCR; TCRdb's copy has only in-frame clones and lacks some. The sample has 250,000 to 400,000 clones; approximately 91% are singletons. The specimen sequenced was PBMCs. The receptors stem from a man aged 25 to 40 in good health and CMV-seronegative. Both conserved end residues are part of each CDR3. Expanded clones get a size class; other rows say once, few or many, or leave the size out.

V: TRBV7-9
J: TRBJ1-4
size: NA
CDR3: CASSLAGAGEGTNEKLFF

V: TRBV7-6
J: TRBJ1-2
size: NA
CDR3: CASSLSGGFGYTF

V: TRBV7-9
J: TRBJ1-6
size: NA
CDR3: CASSAVGGEAPDSPLHF

V: TRBV6-5
J: TRBJ2-2
size: NA
CDR3: CASSRGTGELFF

V: TRBV19
J: TRBJ2-1
size: NA
CDR3: CASIYRAGGSYNEQFF

V: TRBV2
J: TRBJ2-5
size: NA
CDR3: CASSGSQERGILETQYF

V: TRBV11-2
J: TRBJ2-5
size: NA
CDR3: CASSLISRNVQETQYF

V: TRBV13
J: TRBJ2-5
size: NA
CDR3: CASSPGGEQETQYF

V: TRBV30
J: TRBJ2-3
size: NA
CDR3: CAWSQKGPDTQYF

V: TRBV6-5
J: TRBJ2-3
size: NA
CDR3: CASSYDRRGGTDTQYF

V: TRBV11-2
J: TRBJ1-2
size: NA
CDR3: CASSNSYRGPNYGYTF

V: TRBV30
J: TRBJ2-7
size: NA
CDR3: CAWSALWDRPYEQYF

V: TRBV6-5
J: TRBJ2-3
size: NA
CDR3: CASSFQAGGRPDTQYF

V: TRBV5-1
J: TRBJ2-5
size: NA
CDR3: CASSLLEVAGVKTQYF

V: TRBV15
J: TRBJ1-1
size: NA
CDR3: CATTRRDRNTEAFF

V: TRBV27
J: TRBJ1-2
size: NA
CDR3: CASSSGQGSLGYTF

V: TRBV4-1
J: TRBJ2-3
size: NA
CDR3: CASSPLSSGGVYGTDTQYF

V: TRBV7-9
J: TRBJ2-3
size: NA
CDR3: CASSPRFLTGGADTQYF

V: TRBV25-1
J: TRBJ1-4
size: once
CDR3: CASSEYKQLNEKLFF

V: TRBV6-6
J: TRBJ1-6
size: once
CDR3: CASSRGTGTDNSPLHF

V: TRBV6-1
J: TRBJ1-3
size: NA
CDR3: CASWNRQGRNTIYF

V: TRBV7-9
J: TRBJ2-7
size: NA
CDR3: CASSPSRQGKHEQYF

V: TRBV25-1
J: TRBJ2-1
size: NA
CDR3: CASSAEGVTYNEQFF

V: TRBV6-5
J: TRBJ1-2
size: NA
CDR3: CASSFTGSGYTF

V: TRBV19
J: TRBJ1-1
size: once
CDR3: CASSSDSGGHTEAFF

V: TRBV15
J: TRBJ2-1
size: NA
CDR3: CATSRALNEQFF

V: TRBV6-5
J: TRBJ2-1
size: NA
CDR3: CASSYWDRGDNEQFF

V: TRBV29-1
J: TRBJ1-2
size: NA
CDR3: CSVATGGKYGYTF

V: TRBV10-1
J: TRBJ2-5
size: once
CDR3: CASSDRQGRRETQYF

V: TRBV6-4
J: TRBJ1-1
size: NA
CDR3: CASSDSVDSHTEAFF

V: TRBV5-6
J: TRBJ2-4
size: NA
CDR3: CASSRWGGFTKNIQYF

V: TRBV5-4
J: TRBJ1-1
size: NA
CDR3: CASSLEGYRGNTEAFF

V: TRBV14
J: TRBJ1-1
size: NA
CDR3: CASSQAPVWTEAFF